This T cell receptor beta chain was sequenced for a study of T cells in localized non-small cell lung cancer. General study findings and limits: For the top 100 tumor clones, a median about 57 also appeared in adjacent lung. Maximal T cell clonality occurred in uninvolved adjacent lung, with tumor ranking below it.

TCRdb keeps only in-frame clones here, not all; method: immunoSEQ multiplex PCR. The sample has around 36,000 clones; 81% are singletons. CDR3 length: 15 amino acids. The germline CDR1 and CDR2 sequences are LNHNV and YYDKDF (reference sequence). The junction had 11 bases not matched to a gene; V was cut back by 6 bases and J by 5 bases. With regard to this clone: The antigen remains undetermined.

The J gene is TRBJ2-3, the V gene TRBV15; 7 bases are shared with TRBD1. The starting material was peripheral blood mononuclear cells, obtained before any cancer treatment. This receptor was identified in a male donor older than 55 with stage II lung adenocarcinoma. CDR3: CATRLGQTDRDTQYF. The CDR3 bases are TGTGCCACCAGGTTGGGACAGACCGACCGAGATACGCAGTATTTT.